This T cell receptor (beta chain) was found in a study of blood T cell repertoires in COVID-19. Clones were sequenced by immunoSEQ multiplex PCR, and TCRdb holds only the in-frame ones, with some missing. The sample yields a few hundred thousand clones, approximately 85% seen once. The germline gives CDR1 SGHTS, CDR2 YDEGEE. V was clipped by 0 bases and J by 3 bases, with 10 bases between them. This CDR3 region has 14 residues. This TCR came from a human donor with COVID-19, enrolled during active disease. The donor label of this sample is uncertain. Sequenced sample: peripheral blood. The V gene is TRBV5-8, the J gene TRBJ2-7, with D tentatively TRBD2 (6 bases). CDR3 coding DNA: TGTGCCAGCAGCTTGGGCGGCGGGATCTACGAGCAGTACTTC. As protein: CASSLGGGIYEQYF.